Each of the 30 T cell receptor beta chains below was sequenced from the same sample in a study of shared clonotypes between healthy human individuals. Clones were sequenced by immunoSEQ multiplex PCR, and TCRdb holds only the in-frame ones, with some missing. The sample shows some 500,000 clones, about 96% of them seen only once. The sample comprised naive CD4+ T cells sorted from blood. Subset reported: CD45RA+ positively selected. Receptor source: a young woman in good health.

This chain connects TRBV15 to TRBJ1-1; 7 nucleotides align to TRBD1. CDR1 LNHNV and CDR2 YYDKDF come from the germline V gene (reference sequence). This CDR3 contains 15 residues. V dropped 3 bases and J dropped 0; count of bases not matched to a gene: 4. CDR3 in amino acids: CATSRATGMNTEAFF. CDR3 DNA: TGTGCCACCAGCAGGGCGACAGGGATGAACACTGAAGCTTTCTTT.

The genes are TRBV6-1 and TRBJ2-7; D tentatively fits TRBD1 or TRBD2 (5 bases each). Germline V gene lookup returns CDR1 MNHNS and CDR2 SASEGT. The CDR3 has 14 residues. Trimming removed 3 bases from V and 2 bases from J, with 11 bases in between. CDR3 DNA: TGTGCCAGCAGTGAGTCCTGGGACGCCTACGAGCAGTACTTC. Protein sequence: CASSESWDAYEQYF.

CDR3 nucleotide sequence: TGTGCCAGCAGTGACCCCCGACAGGGTGCGTACAATGAGCAGTTCTTC. It translates to CASSDPRQGAYNEQFF. The chain couples TRBV25-1 to TRBJ2-1, with 7 positions matching TRBD1. After removal of 3 bases from V and 4 bases from J, the junction contained 9 bases not matched to a gene. The germline CDR1 and CDR2 sequences are MGHDK and SYGVNS. CDR3 length equals 16 residues.

DNA of the CDR3: TGTGCCAGCAGTTTACAGGCGGGGCCAACCTACGAGCAGTACTTC. Translation: CASSLQAGPTYEQYF. The chain combines TRBV28 with TRBJ2-7; TRBD2 is a possible D gene (6 bases). V was cut by 2 bases and J by 2 bases, with 13 bases left in between. Germline V gives CDR1 MDHEN, CDR2 SYDVKM. This CDR3 contains 15 residues.

This chain joins TRBV15 and TRBJ2-1, with TRBD2 identical over 9 bases. Trimming removed 0 bases from V and 10 bases from J; junction bases left unmatched: 10. This CDR3 region has 16 residues. Per the germline V gene, CDR1 is LNHNV and CDR2 is YYDKDF (reference sequence). CDR3 sequence reads: CATSRDLVASGTEQFF. CDR3 in DNA: TGTGCCACCAGCAGAGATCTCGTGGCTAGCGGGACCGAGCAGTTCTTC.

The rearrangement uses TRBV27 and TRBJ1-1; D gene unclear. CDR1 is MNHEY, CDR2 SMNVEV, per germline (reference sequence). V was trimmed by 2 bases and J by 0 bases, leaving 4 bases between them. The CDR3 has 13 amino acids. The CDR3 sequence: CASSLMVNTEAFF. CDR3 DNA sequence: TGTGCCAGCAGTTTAATGGTGAACACTGAAGCTTTCTTT.

The chain has TRBV5-1 and TRBJ1-2; D call uncertain. V was clipped by 5 bases and J by 4 bases, with 15 bases between them. CDR1 and CDR2 (germline): SGHRS, YFSETQ. This CDR3 spans 14 amino acids. The CDR3 DNA is TGCGCCAGCAGGGTGGTCCCCGAGATCTATGGCTACACCTTC. Residues: CASRVVPEIYGYTF.

V gene TRBV30 combines with J gene TRBJ1-5; D is perhaps TRBD1 (6 bases). This CDR3 contains 15 residues. V shed 8 bases and J shed 4 bases, with 21 bases lying between them. CDR1 is GTSNPN and CDR2 is SVGIG in the germline V gene (reference sequence). CDR3 sequence reads: CALTGSPGGNQPQHF. The CDR3 nucleotides read TGTGCCCTGACAGGTTCACCGGGGGGAAATCAGCCCCAGCATTTT.

This chain links TRBV28 with TRBJ1-1, with D tentatively TRBD1 (6 bases). Germline V gene sequence: CDR1 MDHEN, CDR2 SYDVKM. CDR3 size: 15 residues. Trimming cost V 7 bases and J 1 base, with 16 bases left between them. CDR3 in amino acids: CASTWTALGNTEAFF. As DNA, the CDR3 is TGTGCCAGCACCTGGACAGCCCTCGGGAACACTGAAGCTTTCTTT.

This chain uses TRBV6-5 with TRBJ2-1; D not resolved. The CDR3 is 14 residues long. Per germline, CDR1 MNHEY and CDR2 SVGAGI. V lost 7 bases and J 8 bases, leaving 18 bases between the germline ends. The CDR3 DNA reads TGTGCCAGCATGATGGGCGGACCCACCCATGAGCAGTTCTTC. This gives the protein CASMMGGPTHEQFF.

This chain links TRBV5-1 with TRBJ2-5; TRBD2 matches at 8 bases. Germline-derived CDR1 and CDR2 are SGHRS and YFSETQ. J gave up 2 bases and V 3 bases, and 6 bases lay outside the gene matches. This CDR3 is built from 15 residues. DNA for the CDR3: TGCGCCAGCAGCTCGGCGGGAGGAAAACAAGAGACCCAGTACTTC. As protein: CASSSAGGKQETQYF.

The rearrangement uses TRBV5-1 and TRBJ2-5, with 10 bases matching TRBD2. Germline V CDR1 and CDR2: SGHRS, YFSETQ. The CDR3 runs to 15 residues. The ends lost 3 bases at V and 5 bases at J; junction bases unmatched: 7. CDR3 residues: CASSSLAGFGETQYF. The CDR3 nucleotides read TGCGCCAGCAGCTCACTAGCGGGGTTTGGTGAGACCCAGTACTTC.

J is TRBJ2-2 and V is TRBV5-1; either TRBD1 or TRBD2 may fit D (5 bases each). With 4 bases removed from V and 4 bases from J, the gap between germline ends came to 14 bases. This CDR3 has 15 residues. Germline CDR1 is SGHRS and CDR2 is YFSETQ. The CDR3 DNA reads as TGCGCCAGCAGCATTCCGGGGCCCAGCACCGGGGAGCTGTTTTTT. Amino acids: CASSIPGPSTGELFF. Full variable domain (missing parts from reference TRBV5-1 and TRBJ2-2): KAGVTQTPRYLIKTRGQQVTLSCSPISGHRSVSWYQQTPGQGLQFLFEYFSETQRNKGNFPGRFSGRQFSNSRSEMNVSTLELGDSALYLCASSIPGPSTGELFFGEGSRLTVL.

The chain links TRBV6-5 to TRBJ2-7; possibly TRBD2 for D (5 bases). Deletions cut 1 base from V and 5 bases from J, with 15 bases between. Germline CDR1 and CDR2: MNHEY and SVGAGI. This CDR3 has 15 amino acids. The CDR3 DNA reads as TGTGCCAGCAGTTACTTGTTTAGAGGGCCCCACGAGCAGTACTTC. This translates into CASSYLFRGPHEQYF.

This chain connects TRBV28 to TRBJ2-1, with 12 bases fitting TRBD2. The CDR3 runs 14 residues. Germline V gene lookup returns CDR1 MDHEN and CDR2 SYDVKM. CDR3 in DNA: TGTGCAGGAGGGGGACTAGCGGGCAACAATGAGCAGTTCTTC. This gives the protein CAGGGLAGNNEQFF.

This clone has more than one count but fewer than ten. The rearrangement links TRBV19 to TRBJ1-2, with no clear D. CDR3 size: 14 residues. The V end lost 1 base, the J end lost 6 bases, and 12 bases lay between the germline ends. Germline V gives CDR1 LNHDA, CDR2 SQIVND (reference sequence). Here the CDR3 DNA reads TGTGCCAGTAGTATAGGCTCGGGTGTCGATGGCTACACCTTC. This sequence encodes CASSIGSGVDGYTF. Using reference TRBV19 and TRBJ1-2 for the parts outside the CDR3, the full variable domain is DGGITQSPKYLFRKEGQNVTLSCEQNLNHDAMYWYRQDPGQGLRLIYYSQIVNDFQKGDIAEGYSVSREKKESFPLTVTSAQKNPTAFYLCASSIGSGVDGYTFGSGTRLTVV.

V is TRBV7-2 and J is TRBJ2-5; 14 nucleotides agree with TRBD2. Germline values: CDR1 SGHTA, CDR2 FQGNSA. Trimming removed 2 bases from V and 8 bases from J; junction bases left unmatched: 16. This CDR3 has 19 residues. The CDR3 reads CASSLWGPGLAGELGTQYF. CDR3 in DNA: TGTGCCAGCAGCTTATGGGGCCCGGGACTAGCGGGAGAGTTAGGAACCCAGTACTTC. Together with reference TRBV7-2 and TRBJ2-5, the CDR3 gives the full variable domain: GAGVSQSPSNKVTEKGKDVELRCDPISGHTALYWYRQSLGQGLEFLIYFQGNSAPDKSGLPSDRFSAERTGGSVSTLTIQRTQQEDSAVYLCASSLWGPGLAGELGTQYFGPGTRLLVL.

This chain connects TRBV6-1 to TRBJ1-2; possibly TRBD1 for D (5 bases). The CDR3 is made up of 16 amino acids. Trimming took 8 bases from V and 4 from J, leaving 23 bases between them. The germline gives CDR1 MNHNS, CDR2 SASEGT. CDR3 DNA: TGTGCCAGCGGTGCGGGAGGGGCGCGGAAAACCTATGGCTACACCTTC. Its translation is CASGAGGARKTYGYTF.

This chain links TRBV5-1 with TRBJ2-3, with TRBD2 matching 10 bases. CDR1 is SGHRS and CDR2 is YFSETQ in the germline V gene. J gave up 0 bases and V 4 bases, and 8 bases lay outside the gene matches. This CDR3 region has 17 residues. CDR3 bases: TGCGCCAGCAGCCAACGCGGGACTAGCGCGAGCACAGATACGCAGTATTTT. It codes for CASSQRGTSASTDTQYF.

This sequence joins TRBV27 and TRBJ2-3; no definite D call. V was pared by 4 bases and J by 2 bases, with 10 bases between. Germline V CDR1 and CDR2: MNHEY, SMNVEV (reference sequence). The CDR3 totals 14 residues. The DNA for the CDR3 is TGTGCCAGCAGTTCAGCGATACACACAGATACGCAGTATTTT. It specifies CASSSAIHTDTQYF.

The chain carries TRBV27 and TRBJ1-4; no firm D call. The CDR3 loop spans 13 amino acids. V was trimmed by 8 bases and J by 4 bases, leaving 11 bases between them. Germline assignment: CDR1 MNHEY and CDR2 SMNVEV (reference sequence). The CDR3 spells CASRRSINEKLFF. CDR3 coding DNA: TGTGCCAGCCGCCGGTCCATTAATGAAAAACTGTTTTTT. Complete variable domain (other parts from reference TRBV27 and TRBJ1-4): EAQVTQNPRYLITVTGKKLTVTCSQNMNHEYMSWYRQDPGLGLRQIYYSMNVEVTDKGDVPEGYKVSRKEKRNFPLILESPSPNQTSLYFCASRRSINEKLFFGSGTQLSVL.

V is TRBV19 and J is TRBJ1-1, with TRBD1 as a possible D gene (5 bases). This CDR3 region has 13 residues. Germline CDR1 is LNHDA and CDR2 is SQIVND (reference sequence). Trimming took 8 bases from V and 1 from J, leaving 11 bases between them. The CDR3 nucleotides are TGTGCCAGTGGGGCAGGGTCGAACACTGAAGCTTTCTTT. Translating it yields CASGAGSNTEAFF.

The rearrangement joins TRBV11-2 to TRBJ2-7; 7 bases fit TRBD1. Trimming cost V 1 base and J 3 bases; bases outside gene matches: 6. Germline V gene data show CDR1 as SGHAT and CDR2 as FQNNGV. The CDR3 length is 15 residues. CDR3 sequence reads: CASSLAAGGDYEQYF. CDR3 in DNA: TGTGCCAGCAGCTTAGCCGCAGGGGGAGACTACGAGCAGTACTTC.

V and J are TRBV19 and TRBJ2-7; D is perhaps TRBD1 or TRBD2 (5 bases each). Germline CDR1 LNHDA, CDR2 SQIVND (reference sequence). The ends were cut back, 3 bases at V and 7 bases at J, with 16 bases in the middle. This CDR3 comprises 14 residues. The CDR3 nucleotides read TGTGCCAGTAGTATTAGGAGAGGGGCTTTTGAGCAGTACTTC. Residues: CASSIRRGAFEQYF.

For this clone: In the same sample, other DNA sequences code for this CDR3. The rearrangement joins TRBV27 to TRBJ1-5; 8 bases are a match to TRBD1. The junction had 0 bases not matched to a gene; V was cut back by 3 bases and J by 2 bases. Germline CDR1 MNHEY, CDR2 SMNVEV (reference sequence). There are 14 residues in the CDR3. The CDR3 bases are TGTGCCAGCAGTTTGGACAGGGGCAATCAGCCCCAGCATTTT. Protein sequence: CASSLDRGNQPQHF.

The chain combines TRBV11-3 with TRBJ2-7, with TRBD1 matching over 9 bases. CDR1 and CDR2 from the germline V gene are SGHNT and YENEEA. There are 14 residues in the CDR3. With V trimmed by 5 bases and J by 3 bases, 5 bases remained unmatched. The CDR3 DNA sequence: TGTGCCAGCAGCGCGGACAGGGGAGGCTACGAGCAGTACTTC. It translates to CASSADRGGYEQYF.

The chain has TRBV5-1 and TRBJ1-3, with D hard to call. Trimming left V 3 bases short and J 1 base short, with 14 bases between. The CDR3 consists of 16 residues. The germline V gene has CDR1 SGHRS and CDR2 YFSETQ. CDR3 in amino acids: CASSSLSGGSGNTIYF. The CDR3 DNA follows: TGCGCCAGCAGCTCTCTGTCCGGCGGTTCTGGAAACACCATATATTTT.

This sequence joins TRBV6-1 and TRBJ1-2; a weak D match, TRBD1 (5 bases). Trimming shortened V by 7 bases and J by 1 base, and 16 bases separated the two germline ends. The CDR3 consists of 15 residues. Germline loops: CDR1 MNHNS, CDR2 SASEGT. CDR3 coding DNA: TGTGCCAGCACCCTCGACGGGGGATTTAACTATGGCTACACCTTC. Translating gives CASTLDGGFNYGYTF.

V gene TRBV28 combines with J gene TRBJ2-3; D is uncertain. Germline V gene sequence: CDR1 MDHEN, CDR2 SYDVKM. The CDR3 totals 12 residues. Trimming removed 7 bases from V and 1 base from J, with 6 bases in between. The CDR3 region is CASNPGTDTQYF. The CDR3 DNA reads as TGTGCCAGCAATCCTGGCACAGATACGCAGTATTTT.

The chain couples TRBV19 to TRBJ1-1, with TRBD1 matching over 8 bases. This CDR3 has 14 amino acids. In germline, CDR1 is LNHDA, CDR2 SQIVND (reference sequence). Losses at the gene ends were 10 bases for V and 5 bases for J; bases not matched to a gene: 12. CDR3 coding DNA: TGTGCCACCTTCACACGGCAGGGGGCAACTGAAGCTTTCTTT. It codes for CATFTRQGATEAFF.